A single sample is the source of the 14 T cell receptor beta chains below, sequenced in a study of identical twins (TCRdb year 2016). The method behind the library was 5' RACE. The reads were generated on an Illumina HiSeq 2000. Using fastp trimming at Q25 and MiXCR clonotype assembly, TCRdb reanalyzed the public sequencing data and kept in-frame beta chains. Each CDR3 protein appears once, grouped with its most common genes and DNA. This sample gives fewer than 250,000 distinct CDR3 sequences in total; 15% to 20% of them show up just once. The biggest ten clones account for about 38% of the sample. The same sample was also used in a study of T cells expressing NK-cell markers.

The sample consisted of CD8+ T cells sorted from blood. These receptors were taken from a woman aged 18-29 years in good health.

This clonotype came up a few times. This chain connects TRBV3-1 to TRBJ1-5; TRBD1 agrees at 7 bases. The CDR3 spans 15 residues. Germline-derived CDR1 and CDR2 are LGHDT and YNNKEL (reference sequence). V lost 1 base, J lost 4 bases, and 4 bases stayed unmatched. The CDR3 nucleotides are TGTGCCAGCAGCCAAGTTGCGGGACAGAATCAGCCCCAGCATTTT. Its translation: CASSQVAGQNQPQHF.

The chain carries TRBV9 and TRBJ2-2; TRBD2 agrees at 10 bases. This CDR3 contains 18 residues. J was trimmed by 5 bases and V by 3 bases; bases with no gene match: 13. Germline loops: CDR1 SGDLS, CDR2 YYNGEE. CDR3 protein: CASSAHPSSGSNTGELFF. Written as DNA, the CDR3 is TGTGCCAGCAGCGCTCACCCCTCTAGCGGGAGTAATACCGGGGAGCTGTTTTTT.

This clonotype occurred a few times. The gene calls are TRBV13 and TRBJ2-2, with TRBD1 matching 7 bases. The ends lost 8 bases at V and 3 bases at J; junction bases unmatched: 6. The CDR3 spans 14 residues. CDR1 and CDR2 from the germline V gene are PRHDT and FYEKMQ (reference sequence). CDR3 region: CASGRDSYTGELFF. The CDR3 nucleotides read TGTGCCAGCGGCCGGGACAGCTACACCGGGGAGCTGTTTTTT.

CDR3 DNA: TGTGCCAGCAGTTTCCCAGGGGTGGGACTAGGACGCTACGAGCAGTACTTC. Its translation: CASSFPGVGLGRYEQYF. The chain combines TRBV12-3 or TRBV12-4 with TRBJ2-7; 8 nucleotides agree with TRBD2. V dropped 3 bases and J dropped 3; count of bases not matched to a gene: 13. The CDR3 is made up of 17 amino acids.

The chain recombines TRBV12-3 or TRBV12-4 with TRBJ2-5; 7 nucleotides match TRBD2. The junction had 13 bases not matched to a gene; V was cut back by 5 bases and J by 7 bases. The CDR3 is made up of 15 amino acids. The CDR3 DNA is TGTGCCAGCAGTCTCATAGCGGGTACGGTGGGGACCCAGTACTTC. Translation: CASSLIAGTVGTQYF.

In its sample, this clonotype was seen a few times. This chain uses TRBV6-2 or TRBV6-3 with TRBJ2-1; 9 bases are shared with TRBD1. J lost 1 base, V lost 2 bases, and 15 bases had no gene match. The CDR3 loop spans 20 amino acids. From germline, CDR1 is MNHEY and CDR2 SVGEGT. The CDR3 DNA follows: TGTGCCAGCAGTTACCCTCCGGGACAGGGCCCCCAATTATCCTACAATGAGCAGTTCTTC. It codes for CASSYPPGQGPQLSYNEQFF.

This clonotype was seen repeatedly, ten times or more. V usage is TRBV6-4 and J usage is TRBJ2-2; D is undetermined. This CDR3 has 13 residues. Germline-derived CDR1 and CDR2 are MRHNA and SNTAGT. Trimming took off 4 bases at V and 1 base at J, with 4 bases between the two ends. CDR3 sequence: CASSGGNTGELFF. The CDR3 region has the DNA TGTGCCAGCAGTGGCGGGAACACCGGGGAGCTGTTTTTT.

The chain employs TRBV12-3 or TRBV12-4 and TRBJ1-2; 7 bases are shared with TRBD1. The CDR3 runs to 13 residues. Losses at the gene ends were 5 bases for V and 6 bases for J; bases not matched to a gene: 6. CDR3 sequence (DNA): TGTGCCAGCAGTCCGGGACAGCACCATGGCTACACCTTC. It is translated as CASSPGQHHGYTF.

This clonotype has more than one count but fewer than ten. V is TRBV29-1 and J is TRBJ1-3; D is unresolved. The CDR3 runs 13 residues. V was clipped by 3 bases and J by 4 bases, with 10 bases between them. Germline V gene sequence: CDR1 SQVTM, CDR2 ANQGSEA. This CDR3 reads CSVESSAGNTIYF. Here the CDR3 DNA reads TGCAGCGTTGAGAGTAGTGCAGGAAACACCATATATTTT.

The chain links TRBV7-9 to TRBJ1-5, with D possibly matching TRBD1 (6 bases). Germline V CDR1 and CDR2: SEHNR, FQNEAQ (reference sequence). The CDR3 contains 15 residues. The V and J ends lost 3 bases and 4 bases respectively, with 13 bases between them. CDR3 amino acids: CASSFSWGRNQPQHF. The CDR3 bases are TGTGCCAGCAGCTTTAGTTGGGGGCGTAATCAGCCCCAGCATTTT.

This clonotype was recorded many times. This chain uses TRBV12-3 or TRBV12-4 with TRBJ1-1, with no clear D. V dropped 2 bases and J dropped 7 bases, with 8 bases sitting between them. The CDR3 runs to 12 residues. The CDR3 here is CASSLNRYEAFF. The CDR3 region has the DNA TGTGCCAGCAGTTTAAACCGCTATGAAGCTTTCTTT.

This clonotype has more than one count but fewer than ten. The chain carries TRBV2 and TRBJ2-7; TRBD2 matches 9 bases. CDR1 is SNHLY and CDR2 is FYNNEI in the germline V gene. The CDR3 extends over 14 amino acids. The V and J ends lost 6 bases and 5 bases, in that order; junction bases with no gene match: 8. CDR3 in DNA: TGTGCCAGCAGGTCGGGACTAGCTAAGAACGAGCAGTACTTC. Translated: CASRSGLAKNEQYF.

This clonotype was recorded a few times. V gene TRBV12-3 or TRBV12-4 combines with J gene TRBJ1-2, with D unresolved. V was trimmed by 4 bases and J by 8 bases, leaving 11 bases between them. CDR3 size: 12 residues. This CDR3 reads CASSYEARGYTF. CDR3 DNA sequence: TGTGCCAGCAGTTACGAGGCGCGAGGCTACACCTTC.

This sequence joins TRBV12-3 or TRBV12-4 and TRBJ1-1; TRBD1 matches at 8 bases. The CDR3 extends over 12 amino acids. With 7 bases clipped from V and 4 bases from J, the junction kept 2 bases outside the gene matches. The CDR3 coding sequence is TGTGCCAGCACCCAGGGGGCCACTGAAGCTTTCTTT. It specifies CASTQGATEAFF.